Following are 18 T cell receptor beta chains from one sample sequenced in a study of TIL therapy for anti-PD-1-resistant metastatic lung cancer. The immunoSEQ assay was v3. Some clones are missing from TCRdb's copy, which holds only in-frame ones; the method was immunoSEQ multiplex PCR. Of about 36,000 clones in the sample, about 70% were seen once. As for time point: pre-treatment sample, taken before nivolumab and TIL therapy. Specimen: blood, collected at baseline. These receptors originate from a person between 30 and 80 years old with non-small cell lung cancer.

The chain carries TRBV28 and TRBJ2-3; TRBD2 agrees at 11 bases. CDR3 length: 19 amino acids. The V gene's germline CDR1 is MDHEN and CDR2 SYDVKM. V dropped 3 bases and J dropped 0; count of bases not matched to a gene: 11. DNA for the CDR3: TGTGCCAGCAGTTTTAGTGGTCTAGCGGGAGGAGAAAGCACAGATACGCAGTATTTT. This gives the protein CASSFSGLAGGESTDTQYF.

The chain combines TRBV19 with TRBJ1-3; 7 nucleotides line up with TRBD1. The CDR3 runs 12 residues. Looked up from germline, CDR1 is LNHDA and CDR2 is SQIVND (reference sequence). Germline trimming cut 10 bases from V and 4 bases from J; bases unmatched to any gene: 4. The CDR3 bases are TGTGCCACCCGGACAGGAGGAAACACCATATATTTT. Translating it yields CATRTGGNTIYF.

The chain joins TRBV19 to TRBJ1-1, with D hard to call. CDR3 length equals 13 residues. Germline-derived CDR1 and CDR2 are LNHDA and SQIVND (reference sequence). Trimming cost V 3 bases and J 5 bases, with 10 bases left between them. CDR3 protein: CASSIGEWTEAFF. The DNA of the CDR3 is TGTGCCAGTAGTATCGGGGAATGGACTGAAGCTTTCTTT.

This clone appeared a single time. The chain links TRBV2 to TRBJ1-5; TRBD1 matches at 9 bases. The CDR3 length is 15 residues. The V segment lost 6 bases and the J segment 6 bases; nucleotides outside the gene matches: 9. Germline-derived CDR1 and CDR2 are SNHLY and FYNNEI. This CDR3 reads CASRTTGTGTQPQHF. In DNA form, the CDR3 reads TGTGCCAGCAGAACCACCGGGACAGGGACTCAGCCCCAGCATTTT.

The chain has TRBV9 and TRBJ2-1, with D possibly being TRBD2 (7 bases). V shed 3 bases and J shed 9 bases, with 19 bases lying between them. The CDR3 sequence is 15 residues long. Germline CDR1 reads SGDLS; CDR2 reads YYNGEE. CDR3: CASSAISGSRGEQFF. As DNA, the CDR3 is TGTGCCAGCAGCGCCATTAGCGGGTCCAGGGGTGAGCAGTTCTTC.

The chain couples TRBV7-9 to TRBJ2-7, with D tentatively TRBD2 (5 bases). From germline, CDR1 is SEHNR and CDR2 FQNEAQ (reference sequence). The V gene lost 5 bases and the J gene lost 7 bases, with 15 bases spanning the gap. The CDR3 runs 13 residues. CDR3 sequence (DNA): TGTGCCAGCAGCCCAAGGGAGCAGAGGGAGCAGTACTTC. This sequence encodes CASSPREQREQYF. Variable domain in full (rest from reference TRBV7-9 and TRBJ2-7): DTGVSQNPRHKITKRGQNVTFRCDPISEHNRLYWYRQTLGQGPEFLTYFQNEAQLEKSRLLSDRFSAERPKGSFSTLEIQRTEQGDSAMYLCASSPREQREQYFGPGTRLTVT.

The gene calls are TRBV7-6 and TRBJ2-7, with 7 bases aligning to TRBD2. The CDR3 sequence is 13 residues long. The J segment lost 3 bases and the V segment lost 6 bases, leaving 5 bases of the junction unmatched. Germline V gene sequence: CDR1 SGHVS, CDR2 FNYEAQ. In DNA, the CDR3 is TGTGCCAGCAGTCAGTGGGAGGGCTACGAGCAGTACTTC. This gives the protein CASSQWEGYEQYF.

The chain links TRBV6-1 to TRBJ1-4, with a weak D call TRBD1 (6 bases). V lost 1 base to trimming and J lost 7 bases, with 19 bases between them. Germline CDR1 reads MNHNS; CDR2 reads SASEGT. The CDR3 totals 17 residues. In nucleotides, the CDR3 is TGTGCCAGCAGTGAAGTTTTTATGGGGGCGCGAGGTGAAAAACTGTTTTTT. Amino acids: CASSEVFMGARGEKLFF.

The chain's CDR3 is CASSVVTAGRYNEQFF. The CDR3 DNA sequence: TGTGCCAGCAGCGTAGTTACTGCGGGACGGTACAATGAGCAGTTCTTC. V usage is TRBV9 and J usage is TRBJ2-1; perhaps TRBD2 as D (6 bases). V dropped 0 bases and J dropped 4 bases, with 14 bases sitting between them. The length of the CDR3 is 16 residues. Germline lookup yields CDR1 SGDLS and CDR2 YYNGEE. The full variable domain, completed using reference TRBV9 and TRBJ2-1, is DSGVTQTPKHLITATGQRVTLRCSPRSGDLSVYWYQQSLDQGLQFLIQYYNGEERAKGNILERFSAQQFPDLHSELNLSSLELGDSALYFCASSVVTAGRYNEQFFGPGTRLTVL.

The chain is built from TRBV28 and TRBJ2-2; weak D call: TRBD2 (6 bases). Germline V gene lookup returns CDR1 MDHEN and CDR2 SYDVKM. This CDR3 is built from 15 residues. Trimming shortened V by 3 bases and J by 7 bases, and 15 bases separated the two germline ends. The CDR3 DNA is TGTGCCAGCAGTTTCAGCCTAGCGTTGGGCGGGGAGCTGTTTTTT. It translates to CASSFSLALGGELFF.

This clone was detected only once. The chain couples TRBV19 to TRBJ1-1; 8 bases line up with TRBD1. CDR1 is LNHDA and CDR2 is SQIVND in the germline V gene (reference sequence). V lost 4 bases and J lost 11; bases outside the gene matches: 6. The CDR3 length is 12 residues. The CDR3: CASSTRQGMAFF. CDR3 nucleotide sequence: TGTGCCAGTAGTACTCGACAGGGGATGGCTTTCTTT.

The V gene is TRBV19, the J gene TRBJ2-2, with TRBD2 matching 11 bases. The germline CDR1 and CDR2 sequences are LNHDA and SQIVND (reference sequence). Germline trimming cut 4 bases from V and 4 bases from J; bases unmatched to any gene: 5. The CDR3 has 16 amino acids. CDR3 nucleotides: TGTGCCAGTAGTACCCGTGGGACTAGCGGCACCGGGGAGCTGTTTTTT. Translating it yields CASSTRGTSGTGELFF.

The chain employs TRBV28 and TRBJ1-5; TRBD1 agrees at 10 bases. Looked up from germline, CDR1 is MDHEN and CDR2 is SYDVKM. With V trimmed by 6 bases and J by 6 bases, 5 bases remained unmatched. This CDR3 is 14 amino acids long. CDR3 in amino acids: CASRGTGVRQPQHF. The CDR3 DNA reads TGTGCCAGCAGGGGGACAGGGGTTCGTCAGCCCCAGCATTTT.

The V gene is TRBV21-1, the J gene TRBJ2-7; the table's D call, TRBD1, has no DNA check behind it. TRBV21-1 is tagged as a pseudogene. The CDR3 spans 14 residues. Here the CDR3 DNA reads TGTGCCAGCAGCAGACCGGGACAGACCTACGAGCAGTACTTC. Residues: CASSRPGQTYEQYF.

The chain is built from TRBV9 and TRBJ2-1; 7 nucleotides align to TRBD2. The CDR3 has 16 residues. Germline CDR1 is SGDLS and CDR2 is YYNGEE. The V gene end was trimmed by 0 bases and the J gene end by 7 bases; junction bases not matched to a gene: 10. This CDR3 is CASSVEPMGGRNEQFF. The CDR3 nucleotides read TGTGCCAGCAGCGTAGAACCAATGGGAGGGAGGAATGAGCAGTTCTTC.

The CDR3 loop reads CASSLTSGGPRYEQYF. CDR3 coding DNA: TGCGCCAGCAGCTTGACTAGCGGGGGGCCCCGCTACGAGCAGTACTTC. The J gene is TRBJ2-5, the V gene TRBV5-1; 12 positions match TRBD2. TRBJ2-7 explains the end of the DNA better; the J call may be wrong. Germline V gives CDR1 SGHRS, CDR2 YFSETQ. The CDR3 spans 16 residues.

The gene calls are TRBV28 and TRBJ1-2; TRBD1 agrees at 8 bases. In germline, CDR1 is MDHEN, CDR2 SYDVKM. Trimming cost V 1 base and J 7 bases; bases outside gene matches: 5. This CDR3 is 14 amino acids long. The CDR3 region is CASSLYRGVGGYTF. CDR3 bases: TGTGCCAGCAGTTTATACAGGGGGGTGGGTGGCTACACCTTC.

The chain has TRBV27 and TRBJ1-5; D might be TRBD1 (6 bases). The CDR3 has 14 residues. V lost 2 bases to trimming and J lost 3 bases, with 8 bases between them. Per the germline V gene, CDR1 is MNHEY and CDR2 is SMNVEV (reference sequence). In DNA, the CDR3 is TGTGCCAGCAGTTTACAGGGGAACAATCAGCCCCAGCATTTT. This encodes CASSLQGNNQPQHF.